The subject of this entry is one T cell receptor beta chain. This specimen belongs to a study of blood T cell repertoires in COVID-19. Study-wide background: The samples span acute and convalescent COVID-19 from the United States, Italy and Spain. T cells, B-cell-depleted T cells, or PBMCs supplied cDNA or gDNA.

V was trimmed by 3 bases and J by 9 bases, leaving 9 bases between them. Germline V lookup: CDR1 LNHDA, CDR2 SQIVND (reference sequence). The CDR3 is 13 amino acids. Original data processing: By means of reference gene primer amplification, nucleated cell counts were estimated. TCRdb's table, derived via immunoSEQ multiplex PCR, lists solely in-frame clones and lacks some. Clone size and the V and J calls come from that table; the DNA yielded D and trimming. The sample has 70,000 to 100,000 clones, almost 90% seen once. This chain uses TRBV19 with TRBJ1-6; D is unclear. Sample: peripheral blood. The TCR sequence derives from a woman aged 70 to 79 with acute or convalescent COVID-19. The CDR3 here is CASSIGLSSPLHF. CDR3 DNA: TGTGCCAGTAGTATTGGACTGAGTTCACCCCTCCACTTT.